This is a list of T cell receptor beta chains from one sample in a study of blood T cell repertoires in COVID-19. Repertoires were generated with immunoSEQ multiplex PCR, while TCRdb's copy carries only in-frame clones and drops some. The sample gives fewer than 180,000 clones, roughly 80% of which show up once; roughly 2% is in the top ten. Sequenced: peripheral blood. These receptor sequences come from a man between 65 and 85 years old with acute or convalescent COVID-19. CDR3s include the opening cysteine and the closing phenylalanine or tryptophan. D genes are given only for firm matches. The size entry is marked missing in some rows and otherwise reads once, few, many or a size class.

>TRBV6-6|TRBJ1-6|TRBD1|NA
TGTGCCAGCAGTCTCCGGGACAGCTATTCACCCCTCCACTTT
CASSLRDSYSPLHF
>TRBV30|TRBJ2-2|TRBD1|NA
TGTGCCTGGAGTAAGACAGGGGGCGTCACCGGGGAGCTGTTTTTT
CAWSKTGGVTGELFF
>TRBV4-1|TRBJ1-5|TRBD1|NA
TGCGCCAGCAGCCAAGGTTGGCAGGGGGCGAGCAATCAGCCCCAGCATTTT
CASSQGWQGASNQPQHF
>TRBV27|TRBJ2-7|TRBD1|NA
TGTGCCAGCAGTTTCTGGGCAGGGGGCGCGAGGGAGCAGTACTTC
CASSFWAGGAREQYF
>TRBV7-3|TRBJ2-1|NA|NA
TGTGCCAGCAGCTTAACCGGTCCTTCGGGTGAGCAGTTCTTC
CASSLTGPSGEQFF
>TRBV7-9|TRBJ1-1|TRBD1|NA
TGTGCCAGCAGCACAACAGGGGTGAACACTGAAGCTTTCTTT
CASSTTGVNTEAFF
>TRBV7-2|TRBJ2-3|TRBD2|NA
TGTGCCAGCAGCTTATCTTTGTCTAGCGGGGGGAGAGGGGGTACGCAGTATTTT
CASSLSLSSGGRGGTQYF
>TRBV7-2|TRBJ2-5|NA|NA
TGTGCCAGCAGCTTCCAGGGCGGATCGAGCGAGACCCAGTACTTC
CASSFQGGSSETQYF
>TRBV19|TRBJ1-5|NA|NA
TGTGCCAGTAGTCCCGGGGCGGGGCTGCTCCAGCATTTT
CASSPGAGLLQHF
>TRBV19|TRBJ2-4|NA|NA
TGTGCCAGTAGCCATACCCCGTCCCCCCGGGGGACCAAAAACATTCAGTACTTC
CASSHTPSPRGTKNIQYF
>TRBV28|TRBJ1-4|NA|NA
TGTGCCAGCAGGCCAGAAGGGACACCGCGAGAAAAACTGTTTTTT
CASRPEGTPREKLFF
>TRBV6-5|TRBJ2-7|NA|NA
TGTGCCAGCAGCACCCAACAGGGCCGCGAGCAGTACTTC
CASSTQQGREQYF
>TRBV5-1|TRBJ2-5|NA|NA
TGCGCCAGCAGGGAGGCGGCAGGGGCTCAAGAGACCCAGTACTTC
CASREAAGAQETQYF
>TRBV21-1|TRBJ1-5|NA|few
TGTGCCAGTCCCGGGCAGGGGGCGATGAGCAATCAGCCCCAGCATTTT
CASPGQGAMSNQPQHF
>TRBV9|TRBJ2-2|NA|NA
TGTGCCAGCAGCCCTGGACAGATGAACACCGGGGAGCTGTTTTTT
CASSPGQMNTGELFF
>TRBV2|TRBJ2-7|NA|NA
TGTGCCAGCAGGGGAACGACAGGAACCTACGAGCAGTACTTC
CASRGTTGTYEQYF
>TRBV6-6|TRBJ2-5|TRBD2|NA
TGTGCCAGCAGCCACTTAGGGACTAGCGGCCAAGAGACCCAGTACTTC
CASSHLGTSGQETQYF